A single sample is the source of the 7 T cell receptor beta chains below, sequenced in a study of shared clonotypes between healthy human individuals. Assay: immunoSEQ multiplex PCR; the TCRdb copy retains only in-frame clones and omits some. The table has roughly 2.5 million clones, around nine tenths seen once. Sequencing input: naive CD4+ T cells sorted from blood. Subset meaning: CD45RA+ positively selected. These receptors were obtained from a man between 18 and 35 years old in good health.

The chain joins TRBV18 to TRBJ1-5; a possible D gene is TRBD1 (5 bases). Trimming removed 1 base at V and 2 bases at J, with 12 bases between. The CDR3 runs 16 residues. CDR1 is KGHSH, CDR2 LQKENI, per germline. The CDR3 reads CASSPLRVRGNQPQHF. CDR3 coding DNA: TGTGCCAGCTCACCACTCAGGGTTCGTGGCAATCAGCCCCAGCATTTT. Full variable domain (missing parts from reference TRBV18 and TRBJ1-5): NAGVMQNPRHLVRRRGQEARLRCSPMKGHSHVYWYRQLPEEGLKFMVYLQKENIIDESGMPKERFSAEFPKEGPSILRIQQVVRGDSAAYFCASSPLRVRGNQPQHFGDGTRLSIL.

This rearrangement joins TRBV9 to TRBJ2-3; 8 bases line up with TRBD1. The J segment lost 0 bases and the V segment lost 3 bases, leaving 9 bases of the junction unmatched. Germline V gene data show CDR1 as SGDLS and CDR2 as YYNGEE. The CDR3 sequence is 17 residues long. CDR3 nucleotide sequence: TGTGCCAGCAGCGCCCCCCGGACAGGGACTAGCACAGATACGCAGTATTTT. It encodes CASSAPRTGTSTDTQYF.

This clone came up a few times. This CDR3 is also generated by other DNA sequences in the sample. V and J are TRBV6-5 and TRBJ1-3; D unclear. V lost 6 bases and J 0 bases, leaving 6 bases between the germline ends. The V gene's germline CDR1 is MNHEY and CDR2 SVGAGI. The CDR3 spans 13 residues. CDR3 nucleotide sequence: TGTGCCAGCAGGACCAGCTCTGGAAACACCATATATTTT. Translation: CASRTSSGNTIYF.

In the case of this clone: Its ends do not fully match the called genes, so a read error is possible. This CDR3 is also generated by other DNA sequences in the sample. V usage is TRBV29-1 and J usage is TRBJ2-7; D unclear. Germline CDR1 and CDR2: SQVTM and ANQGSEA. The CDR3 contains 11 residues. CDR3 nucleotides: TGCAGCGTTGCGAGCCCGGTAGAGCAATACTTC. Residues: CSVASPVEQYF.

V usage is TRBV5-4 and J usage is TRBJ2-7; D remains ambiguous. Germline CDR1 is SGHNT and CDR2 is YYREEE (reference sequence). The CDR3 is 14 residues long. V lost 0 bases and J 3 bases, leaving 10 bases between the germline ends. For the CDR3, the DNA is TGTGCCAGCAGCTTGGCCTCCCCAGTCTACGAGCAGTACTTC. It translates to CASSLASPVYEQYF. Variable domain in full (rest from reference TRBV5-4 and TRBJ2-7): ETGVTQSPTHLIKTRGQQVTLRCSSQSGHNTVSWYQQALGQGPQFIFQYYREEENGRGNFPPRFSGLQFPNYSSELNVNALELDDSALYLCASSLASPVYEQYFGPGTRLTVT.

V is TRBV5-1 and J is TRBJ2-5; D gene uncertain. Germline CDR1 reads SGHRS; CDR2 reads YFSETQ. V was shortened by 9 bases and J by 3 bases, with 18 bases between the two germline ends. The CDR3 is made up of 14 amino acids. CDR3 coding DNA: TGCGCCACCGGCCCCTCCGGAGTAAAAGAGACCCAGTACTTC. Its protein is CATGPSGVKETQYF.

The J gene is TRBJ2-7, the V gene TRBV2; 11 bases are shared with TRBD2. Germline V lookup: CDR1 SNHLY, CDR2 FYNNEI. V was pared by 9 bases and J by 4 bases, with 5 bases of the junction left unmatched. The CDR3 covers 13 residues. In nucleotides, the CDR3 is TGTGCCAGTCGTAGCGGGGGGGAATACGAGCAGTACTTC. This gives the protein CASRSGGEYEQYF.